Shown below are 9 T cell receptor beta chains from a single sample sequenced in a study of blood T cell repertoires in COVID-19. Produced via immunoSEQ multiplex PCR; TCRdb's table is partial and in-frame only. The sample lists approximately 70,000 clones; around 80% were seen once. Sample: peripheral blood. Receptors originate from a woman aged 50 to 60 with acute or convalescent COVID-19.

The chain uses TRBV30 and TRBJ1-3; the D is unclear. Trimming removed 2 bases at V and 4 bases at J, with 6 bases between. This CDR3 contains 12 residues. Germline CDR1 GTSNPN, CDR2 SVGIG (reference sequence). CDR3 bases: TGTGCCTGGAGTACAGTCGGAAACACCATATATTTT. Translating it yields CAWSTVGNTIYF. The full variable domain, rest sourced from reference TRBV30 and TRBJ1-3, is SQTIHQWPATLVQPVGSPLSLECTVEGTSNPNLYWYRQAAGRGLQLLFYSVGIGQISSEVPQNLSASRPQDRQFILSSKKLLLSDSGFYLCAWSTVGNTIYFGEGSWLTVV.

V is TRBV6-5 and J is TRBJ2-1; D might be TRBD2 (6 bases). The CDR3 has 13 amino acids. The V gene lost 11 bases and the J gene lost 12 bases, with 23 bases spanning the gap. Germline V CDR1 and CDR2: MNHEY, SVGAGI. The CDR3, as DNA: TGTGCCTCAGCGAAGGTAGCGGTCGACGGGCAGTTCTTC. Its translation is CASAKVAVDGQFF.

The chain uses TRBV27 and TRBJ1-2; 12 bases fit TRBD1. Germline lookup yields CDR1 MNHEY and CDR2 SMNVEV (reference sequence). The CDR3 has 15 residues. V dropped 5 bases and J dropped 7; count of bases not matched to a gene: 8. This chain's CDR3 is CASSPAGTGGFGYTF. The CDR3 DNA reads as TGTGCCAGCAGTCCCGCCGGGACAGGGGGCTTTGGCTACACCTTC.

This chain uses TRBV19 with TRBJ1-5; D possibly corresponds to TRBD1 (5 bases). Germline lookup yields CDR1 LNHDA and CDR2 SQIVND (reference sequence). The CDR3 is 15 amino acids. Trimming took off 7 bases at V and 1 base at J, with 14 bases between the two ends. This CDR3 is CASTRWGDSNQPQHF. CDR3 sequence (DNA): TGTGCCAGTACCCGGTGGGGGGACAGCAATCAGCCCCAGCATTTT.

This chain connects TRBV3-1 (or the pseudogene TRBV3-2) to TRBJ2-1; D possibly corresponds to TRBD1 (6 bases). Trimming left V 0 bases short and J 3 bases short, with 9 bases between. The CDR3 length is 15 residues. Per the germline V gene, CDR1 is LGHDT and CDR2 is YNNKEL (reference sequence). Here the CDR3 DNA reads TGTGCCAGCAGCCAAGAGAGGACAGTCTACAATGAGCAGTTCTTC. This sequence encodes CASSQERTVYNEQFF.

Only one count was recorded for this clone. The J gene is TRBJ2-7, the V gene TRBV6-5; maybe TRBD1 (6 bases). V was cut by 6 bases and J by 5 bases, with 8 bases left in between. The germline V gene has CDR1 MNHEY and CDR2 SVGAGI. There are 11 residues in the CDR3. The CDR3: CASRDSHEQYF. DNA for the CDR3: TGTGCCAGCAGGGACAGCCACGAGCAGTACTTC.

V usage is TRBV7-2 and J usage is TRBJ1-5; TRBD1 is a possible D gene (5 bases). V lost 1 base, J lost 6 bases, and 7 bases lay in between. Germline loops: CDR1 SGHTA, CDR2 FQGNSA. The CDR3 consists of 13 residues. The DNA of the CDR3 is TGTGCCAGCAGCTTAGAAAGGGGTCAGCCCCAGCATTTT. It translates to CASSLERGQPQHF. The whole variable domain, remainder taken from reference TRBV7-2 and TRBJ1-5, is GAGVSQSPSNKVTEKGKDVELRCDPISGHTALYWYRQSLGQGLEFLIYFQGNSAPDKSGLPSDRFSAERTGGSVSTLTIQRTQQEDSAVYLCASSLERGQPQHFGDGTRLSIL.

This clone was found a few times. The CDR3 nucleotides read TGTGCCAGCAGCCCCAGCCCCAGGACTAGCGGGGGGGCAACCTACAATGAGCAGTTCTTC. Translating gives CASSPSPRTSGGATYNEQFF. The chain employs TRBV7-8 and TRBJ2-1, with 15 nucleotides matching TRBD2. Trimming took 5 bases from V and 2 from J; bases not matched to a gene: 13. The CDR3 covers 20 residues. Germline CDR1 reads SGHVS; CDR2 reads FQNEAQ.

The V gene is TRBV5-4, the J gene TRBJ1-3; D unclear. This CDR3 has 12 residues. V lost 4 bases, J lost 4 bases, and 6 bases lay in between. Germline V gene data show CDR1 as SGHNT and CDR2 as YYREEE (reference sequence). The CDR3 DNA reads TGTGCCAGCAGCCTAGACGGAAACACCATATATTTT. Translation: CASSLDGNTIYF.